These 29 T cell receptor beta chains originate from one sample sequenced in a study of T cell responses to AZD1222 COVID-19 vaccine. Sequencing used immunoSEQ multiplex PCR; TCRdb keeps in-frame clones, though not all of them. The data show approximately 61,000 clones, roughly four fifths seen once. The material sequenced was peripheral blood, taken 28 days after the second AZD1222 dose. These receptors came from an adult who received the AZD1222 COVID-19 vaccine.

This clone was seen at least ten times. CDR3 DNA: TGTGCCAGCAGAGCACGACAGGTCCCAAGCTCCTACGAGCAGTACTTC. It is translated as CASRARQVPSSYEQYF. V usage is TRBV27 and J usage is TRBJ2-7, with D maybe TRBD1 (6 bases). This CDR3 has 16 amino acids. Germline-derived CDR1 and CDR2 are MNHEY and SMNVEV (reference sequence). V was trimmed by 6 bases and J by 0 bases, leaving 18 bases between them.

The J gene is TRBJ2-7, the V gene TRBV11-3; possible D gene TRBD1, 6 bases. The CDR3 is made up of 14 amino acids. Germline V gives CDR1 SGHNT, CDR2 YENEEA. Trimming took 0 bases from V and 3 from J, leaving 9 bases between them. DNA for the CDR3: TGTGCCAGCAGCTTAGATCTCAGGGGCTACGAGCAGTACTTC. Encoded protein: CASSLDLRGYEQYF.

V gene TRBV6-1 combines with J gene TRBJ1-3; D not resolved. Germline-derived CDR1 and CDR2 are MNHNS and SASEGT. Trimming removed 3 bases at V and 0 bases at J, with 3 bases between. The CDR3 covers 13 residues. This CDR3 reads CASSDGSGNTIYF. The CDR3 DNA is TGTGCCAGCAGTGACGGCTCTGGAAACACCATATATTTT.

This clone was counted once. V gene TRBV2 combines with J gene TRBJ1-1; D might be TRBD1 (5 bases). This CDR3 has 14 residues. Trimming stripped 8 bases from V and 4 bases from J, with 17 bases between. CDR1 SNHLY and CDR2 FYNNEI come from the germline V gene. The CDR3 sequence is CASGGNREGTEAFF. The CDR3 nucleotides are TGTGCCAGCGGGGGTAACCGCGAAGGCACTGAAGCTTTCTTT.

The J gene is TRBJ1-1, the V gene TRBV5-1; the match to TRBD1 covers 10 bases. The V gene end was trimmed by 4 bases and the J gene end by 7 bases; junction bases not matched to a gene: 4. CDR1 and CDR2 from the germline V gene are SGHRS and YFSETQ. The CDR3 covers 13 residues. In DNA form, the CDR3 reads TGCGCCAGCAGCCGGGACAGGGGCGGTGAAGCTTTCTTT. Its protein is CASSRDRGGEAFF.

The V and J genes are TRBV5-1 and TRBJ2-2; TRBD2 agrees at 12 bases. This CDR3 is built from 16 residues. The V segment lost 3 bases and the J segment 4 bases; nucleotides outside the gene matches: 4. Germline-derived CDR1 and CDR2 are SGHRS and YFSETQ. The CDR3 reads CASSYGLAGSTGELFF. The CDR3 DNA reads TGCGCCAGCAGCTATGGACTAGCGGGGTCCACCGGGGAGCTGTTTTTT.

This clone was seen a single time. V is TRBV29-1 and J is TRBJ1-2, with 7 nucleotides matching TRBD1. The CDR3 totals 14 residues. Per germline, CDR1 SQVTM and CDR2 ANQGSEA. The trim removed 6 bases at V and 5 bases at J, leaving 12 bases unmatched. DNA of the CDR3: TGCAGCGTCGGCCGGGACAGAGATTCATATGGCTACACCTTC. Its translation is CSVGRDRDSYGYTF.

The CDR3 sequence is CASSGNYNEQFF. CDR3 DNA sequence: TGTGCCTCCAGCGGGAACTACAATGAGCAGTTCTTC. V is TRBV6-5 and J is TRBJ2-1, with 7 bases lining up with TRBD2. The length of the CDR3 is 12 residues. CDR1 and CDR2 (germline): MNHEY, SVGAGI. V lost 11 bases to trimming and J lost 3 bases; unmatched junction nucleotides: 4.

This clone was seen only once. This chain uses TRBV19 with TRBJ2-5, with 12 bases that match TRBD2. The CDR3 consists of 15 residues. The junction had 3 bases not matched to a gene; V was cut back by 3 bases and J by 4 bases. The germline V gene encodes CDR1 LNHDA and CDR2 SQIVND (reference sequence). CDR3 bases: TGTGCCAGTAGTATGACTAGCGGGAGTCCAGAGACCCAGTACTTC. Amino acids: CASSMTSGSPETQYF.

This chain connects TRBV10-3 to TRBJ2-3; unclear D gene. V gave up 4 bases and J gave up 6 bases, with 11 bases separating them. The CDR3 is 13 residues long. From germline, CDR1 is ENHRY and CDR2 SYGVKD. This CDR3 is CAISGVFGDTQYF. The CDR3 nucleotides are TGTGCCATCAGTGGAGTGTTCGGCGATACGCAGTATTTT.

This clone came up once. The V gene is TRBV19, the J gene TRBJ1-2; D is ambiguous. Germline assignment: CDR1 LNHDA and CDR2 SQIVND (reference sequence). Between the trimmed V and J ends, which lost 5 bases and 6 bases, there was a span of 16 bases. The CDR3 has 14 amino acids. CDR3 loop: CASSSGPDQDGYTF. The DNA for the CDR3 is TGTGCCAGTAGTTCGGGCCCCGACCAGGATGGCTACACCTTC. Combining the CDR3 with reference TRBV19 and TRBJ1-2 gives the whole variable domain DGGITQSPKYLFRKEGQNVTLSCEQNLNHDAMYWYRQDPGQGLRLIYYSQIVNDFQKGDIAEGYSVSREKKESFPLTVTSAQKNPTAFYLCASSSGPDQDGYTFGSGTRLTVV.

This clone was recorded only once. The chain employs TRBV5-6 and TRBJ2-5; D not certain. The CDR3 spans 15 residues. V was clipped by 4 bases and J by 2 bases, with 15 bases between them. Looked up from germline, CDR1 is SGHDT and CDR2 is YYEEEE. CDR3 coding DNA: TGTGCCAGCAGCCAGCTCGTAGAAGGTCAAGAGACCCAGTACTTC. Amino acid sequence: CASSQLVEGQETQYF.

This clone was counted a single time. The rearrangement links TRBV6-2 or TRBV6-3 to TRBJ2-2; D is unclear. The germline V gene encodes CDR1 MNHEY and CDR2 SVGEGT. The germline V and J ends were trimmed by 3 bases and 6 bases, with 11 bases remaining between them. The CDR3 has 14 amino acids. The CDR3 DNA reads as TGTGCCAGCAGTTATGATTTCCTAGCCGGGGAGCTGTTTTTT. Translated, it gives CASSYDFLAGELFF.

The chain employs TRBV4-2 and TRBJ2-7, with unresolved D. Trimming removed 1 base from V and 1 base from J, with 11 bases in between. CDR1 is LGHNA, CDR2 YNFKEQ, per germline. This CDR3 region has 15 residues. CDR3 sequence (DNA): TGTGCCAGCAGCCAAGGCCTAGGTCCGTCCTACGAGCAGTACTTC. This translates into CASSQGLGPSYEQYF.

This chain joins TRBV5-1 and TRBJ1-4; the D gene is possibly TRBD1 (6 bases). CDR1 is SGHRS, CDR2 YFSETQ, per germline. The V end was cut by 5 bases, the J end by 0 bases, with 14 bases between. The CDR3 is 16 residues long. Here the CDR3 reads CASSLTQGSTNEKLFF. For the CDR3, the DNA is TGCGCCAGCAGTTTAACACAGGGTTCAACTAATGAAAAACTGTTTTTT.

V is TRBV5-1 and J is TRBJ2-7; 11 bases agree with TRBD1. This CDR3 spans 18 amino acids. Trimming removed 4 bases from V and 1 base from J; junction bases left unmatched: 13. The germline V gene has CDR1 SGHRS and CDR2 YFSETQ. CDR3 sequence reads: CASSPGTGGWGRSYEQYF. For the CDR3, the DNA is TGCGCCAGCAGCCCAGGGACAGGGGGTTGGGGGAGGTCCTACGAGCAGTACTTC.

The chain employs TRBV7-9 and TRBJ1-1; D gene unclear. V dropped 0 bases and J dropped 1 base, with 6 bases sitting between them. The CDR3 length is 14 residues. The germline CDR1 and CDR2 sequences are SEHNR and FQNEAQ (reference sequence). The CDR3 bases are TGTGCCAGCAGCTTAGCTCCGAAGAACACTGAAGCTTTCTTT. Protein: CASSLAPKNTEAFF.

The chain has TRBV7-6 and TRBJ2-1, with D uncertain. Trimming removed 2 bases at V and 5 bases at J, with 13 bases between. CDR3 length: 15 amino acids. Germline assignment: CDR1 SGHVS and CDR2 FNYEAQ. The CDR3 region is CASSLRTGENNEQFF. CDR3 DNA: TGTGCCAGCAGCTTAAGAACTGGGGAAAACAATGAGCAGTTCTTC.

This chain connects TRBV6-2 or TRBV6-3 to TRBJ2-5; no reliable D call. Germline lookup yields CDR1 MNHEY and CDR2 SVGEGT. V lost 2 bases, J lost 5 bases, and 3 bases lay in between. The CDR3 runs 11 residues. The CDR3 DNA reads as TGTGCCAGCAGTTACAAGGAGACCCAGTACTTC. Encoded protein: CASSYKETQYF.

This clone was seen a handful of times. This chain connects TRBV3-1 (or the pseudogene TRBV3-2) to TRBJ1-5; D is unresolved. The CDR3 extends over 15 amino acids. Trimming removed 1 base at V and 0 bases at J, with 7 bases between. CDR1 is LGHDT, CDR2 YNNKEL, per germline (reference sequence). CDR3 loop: CASSQGTYSNQPQHF. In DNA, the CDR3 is TGTGCCAGCAGCCAAGGGACTTATAGCAATCAGCCCCAGCATTTT.

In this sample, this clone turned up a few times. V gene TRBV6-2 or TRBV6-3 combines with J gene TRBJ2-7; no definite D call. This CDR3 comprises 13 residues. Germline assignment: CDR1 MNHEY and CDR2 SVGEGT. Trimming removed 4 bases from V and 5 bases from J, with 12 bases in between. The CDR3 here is CASSFILHHEQYF. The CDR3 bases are TGTGCCAGCAGTTTCATCCTGCACCACGAGCAGTACTTC.

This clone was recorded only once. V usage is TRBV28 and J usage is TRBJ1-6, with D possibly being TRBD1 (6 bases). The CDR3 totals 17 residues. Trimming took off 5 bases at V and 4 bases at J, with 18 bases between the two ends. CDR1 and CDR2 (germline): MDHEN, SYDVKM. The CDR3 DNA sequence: TGTGCCAGCAGTACCGAGGGGGAGAGGATATATAATTCACCCCTCCACTTT. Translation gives CASSTEGERIYNSPLHF. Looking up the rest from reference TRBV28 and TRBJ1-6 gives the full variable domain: DVKVTQSSRYLVKRTGEKVFLECVQDMDHENMFWYRQDPGLGLRLIYFSYDVKMKEKGDIPEGYSVSREKKERFSLILESASTNQTSMYLCASSTEGERIYNSPLHFGNGTRLTVT.

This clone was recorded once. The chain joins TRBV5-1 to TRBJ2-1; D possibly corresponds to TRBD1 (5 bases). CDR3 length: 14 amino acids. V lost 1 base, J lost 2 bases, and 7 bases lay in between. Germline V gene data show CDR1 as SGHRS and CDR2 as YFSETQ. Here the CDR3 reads CASSLTGTYNEQFF. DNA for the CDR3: TGCGCCAGCAGCTTGACAGGAACCTACAATGAGCAGTTCTTC.

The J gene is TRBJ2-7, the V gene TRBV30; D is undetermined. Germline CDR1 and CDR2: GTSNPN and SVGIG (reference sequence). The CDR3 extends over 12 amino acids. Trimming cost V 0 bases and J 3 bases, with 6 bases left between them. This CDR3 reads CAWSVFNYEQYF. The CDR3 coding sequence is TGTGCCTGGAGTGTGTTCAACTACGAGCAGTACTTC.

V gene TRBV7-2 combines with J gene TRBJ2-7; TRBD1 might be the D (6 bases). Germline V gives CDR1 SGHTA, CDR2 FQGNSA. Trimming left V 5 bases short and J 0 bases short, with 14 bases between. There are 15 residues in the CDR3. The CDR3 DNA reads TGTGCCAGCAGCCCAACAGGGACCAGCTCCTACGAGCAGTACTTC. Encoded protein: CASSPTGTSSYEQYF.

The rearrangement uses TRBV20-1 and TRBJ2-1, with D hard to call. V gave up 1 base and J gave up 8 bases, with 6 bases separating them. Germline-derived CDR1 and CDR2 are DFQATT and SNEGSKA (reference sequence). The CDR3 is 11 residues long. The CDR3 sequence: CSARVHYEQFF. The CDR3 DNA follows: TGCAGTGCTAGAGTGCACTATGAGCAGTTCTTC.

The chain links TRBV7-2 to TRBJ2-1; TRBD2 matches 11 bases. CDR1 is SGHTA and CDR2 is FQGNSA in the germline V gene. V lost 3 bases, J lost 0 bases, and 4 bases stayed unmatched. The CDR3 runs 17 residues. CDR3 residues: CASSFSGTSGSYNEQFF. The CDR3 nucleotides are TGTGCCAGCAGCTTCTCGGGGACTAGCGGCTCCTACAATGAGCAGTTCTTC.

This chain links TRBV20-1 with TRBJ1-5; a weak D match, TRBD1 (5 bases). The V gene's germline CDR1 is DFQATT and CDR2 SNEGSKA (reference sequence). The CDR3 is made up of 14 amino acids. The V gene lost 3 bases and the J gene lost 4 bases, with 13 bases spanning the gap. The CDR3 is CSASFQGKNQPQHF. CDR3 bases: TGCAGTGCTAGTTTCCAGGGTAAAAATCAGCCCCAGCATTTT.

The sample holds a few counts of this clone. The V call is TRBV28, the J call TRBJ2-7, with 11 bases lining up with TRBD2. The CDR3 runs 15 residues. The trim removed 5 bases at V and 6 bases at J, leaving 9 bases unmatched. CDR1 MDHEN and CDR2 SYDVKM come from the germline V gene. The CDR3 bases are TGTGCCAGCAGTACTAGCGGGAGCTTAACTATCGAGCAGTACTTC. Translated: CASSTSGSLTIEQYF.